This is a list of T cell receptor beta chains from one sample in a study of cytomegalovirus exposure and HLA in healthy donors. Assay: immunoSEQ multiplex PCR; the TCRdb copy retains only in-frame clones and omits some. The table has about 120,000 clones, 88% seen once. The sample consisted of PBMCs. These receptors all stem from a woman aged 18-30 years in good health and CMV-seropositive. The CDR3 runs from the conserved cysteine through the conserved F or W.

>TRBJ1-1|TRBV18
CASSGSGMNTEAFF
>TRBJ1-2|TRBV5-6
CASSLTGLNYGYTF
>TRBJ2-1|TRBV7-9
CASIPSGMQYNEQFF
>TRBJ1-5|TRBV23-1
CASSRSWPGGLQPQHF
>TRBJ1-2|TRBV27
CASKGWEPGGLGYGYTF
>TRBJ2-1|TRBV4-3
CASSLEGVPNEQFF
>TRBJ2-7|TRBV9
CASSASGAQWEQYF
>TRBJ2-5|TRBV29-1
CSARLAGGPQETQYF
>TRBJ1-5|TRBV5-1
CASSPQGAEHQPQHF
>TRBJ2-3|TRBV4-3
CASSQDGGDTQYF
>TRBJ2-3|TRBV4-1
CASSQVTPSSSTDTQYF
>TRBJ2-3|TRBV6-1
CASSEVGLAGGGGLGTQYF
>TRBJ2-7|TRBV2
CASSFAGTASYEQYF
>TRBJ1-2|TRBV9
CASSAGTVQDYGYTF
>TRBJ1-5|TRBV6-1
CASGGEYNQPQHF
>TRBJ2-7|TRBV4-1
CASSLRTGIYEQYF
>TRBJ1-2|TRBV19
CASSITYTGNGYTF
>TRBJ1-5|TRBV7-2
CASTSGENSNQPQHF
>TRBJ2-2|TRBV7-7
CASSLEVGQNTGELFF
>TRBJ1-1|TRBV7-9
CASSLPYTEAFF
>TRBJ2-5|TRBV9
CASSFPPKVPAAKTQYF
>TRBJ2-1|TRBV20-1
CSAVSRNEQFF
>TRBJ2-4|TRBV2
CASSRLAGGPRNIQYF
>TRBJ1-3|TRBV6-1
CASSEADITIYF
>TRBJ2-7|TRBV30
CAWTHGNAGGEQYF
>TRBJ2-1|TRBV19
CASREGGQIKQFF
>TRBJ1-1|TRBV23-1
CASSPRTGEVGTEAFF
>TRBJ2-5|TRBV7-7
CASSLYQGREETQYF
>TRBJ2-3|TRBV29-1
CSVLGPLADTQYF
>TRBJ2-1|TRBV5-4
CASSQPGSNYNEQFF
>TRBJ2-2|TRBV6-1
CASGAKAGELFF
>TRBJ1-1|TRBV2
CASSETGVNTEAFF
>TRBJ1-2|TRBV6-5
CASSGGGGTIGYTF
>TRBJ2-2|TRBV6-1
CASSEARENTGELFF
>TRBJ1-5|TRBV19
CASSPGDGRFNQPQHF
>TRBJ2-1|TRBV27
CASSFSAGNEQFF
>TRBJ1-2|TRBV2
CASSGGQSYGYTF
>TRBJ1-6|TRBV6-1
CASSEKGRGSSYNSPLHF
>TRBJ1-1|TRBV5-1
CASSLAGTKNTEAFF
>TRBJ2-7|TRBV18
CASSPGYEQYF
>TRBJ2-7|TRBV9
CASSAQQGASYEQYF
>TRBJ1-2|TRBV27
CASRRNVQNYGYTF